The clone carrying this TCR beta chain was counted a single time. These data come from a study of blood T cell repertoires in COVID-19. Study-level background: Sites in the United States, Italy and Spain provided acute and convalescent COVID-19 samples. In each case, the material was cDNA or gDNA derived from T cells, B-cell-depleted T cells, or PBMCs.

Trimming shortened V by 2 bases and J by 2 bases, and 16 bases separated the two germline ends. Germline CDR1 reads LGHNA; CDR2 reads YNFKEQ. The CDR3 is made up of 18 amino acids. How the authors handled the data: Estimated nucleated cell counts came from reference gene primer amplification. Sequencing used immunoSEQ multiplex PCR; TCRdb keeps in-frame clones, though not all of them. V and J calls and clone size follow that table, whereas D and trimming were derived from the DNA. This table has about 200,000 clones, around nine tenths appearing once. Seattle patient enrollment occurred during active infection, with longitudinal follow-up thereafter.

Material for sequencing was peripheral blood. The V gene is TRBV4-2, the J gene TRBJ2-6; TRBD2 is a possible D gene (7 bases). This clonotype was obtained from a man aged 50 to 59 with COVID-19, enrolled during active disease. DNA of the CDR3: TGTGCCAGCAGCCAATTGAGGGGGGGCGCGACTGGGGCCAACGTCCTGACTTTC. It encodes CASSQLRGGATGANVLTF.